This T cell receptor beta chain was found in a study of T cell responses to AZD1222 COVID-19 vaccine. Study-wide findings and caveats: No repertoire was sampled before or during the peak T cell response, only after it. Nearly half of spike-specific TCRs reportedly target unmutated variant regions. The span of vaccine-associated CD4 TCRs extended across spike, with dominance at 160-218 and 743-854.

The table came from immunoSEQ multiplex PCR; TCRdb's copy has only in-frame clones and leaves some out. The sample lists tens of thousands of clones, roughly 90% occurring once. As concerns this clone: The target antigen is unknown.

This CDR3 has 12 amino acids. Germline V gene data show CDR1 as SNHLY and CDR2 as FYNNEI. V gave up 8 bases and J gave up 0 bases, with 7 bases separating them. This TCR was sampled from an adult who received the AZD1222 COVID-19 vaccine. This material consisted of peripheral blood, taken 28 days after the second AZD1222 dose. The chain has TRBV2 and TRBJ1-1; no reliable D call. CDR3 protein: CASLSLNTEAFF. CDR3 bases: TGTGCCAGCCTTTCGTTGAACACTGAAGCTTTCTTT.